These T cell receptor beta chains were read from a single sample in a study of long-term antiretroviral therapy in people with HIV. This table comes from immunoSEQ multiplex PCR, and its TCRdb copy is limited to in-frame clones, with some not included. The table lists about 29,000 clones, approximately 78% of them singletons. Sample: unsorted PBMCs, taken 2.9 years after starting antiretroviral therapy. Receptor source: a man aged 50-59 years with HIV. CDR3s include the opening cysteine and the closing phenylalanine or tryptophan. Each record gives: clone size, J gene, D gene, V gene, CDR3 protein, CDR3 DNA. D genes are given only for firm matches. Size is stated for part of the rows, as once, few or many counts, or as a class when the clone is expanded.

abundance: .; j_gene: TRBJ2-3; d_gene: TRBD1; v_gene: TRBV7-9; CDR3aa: CASSGPGQGAGDTQYF; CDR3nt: TGTGCCAGCAGCGGCCCGGGACAGGGGGCAGGAGATACGCAGTATTTT
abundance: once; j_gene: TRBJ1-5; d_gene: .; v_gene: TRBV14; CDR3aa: CASSQGLNQPQHF; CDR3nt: TGTGCCAGCAGCCAAGGGCTGAATCAGCCCCAGCATTTT
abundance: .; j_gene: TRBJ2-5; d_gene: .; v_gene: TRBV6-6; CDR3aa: CASSYSGRQETQYF; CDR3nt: TGTGCCAGCAGTTACTCGGGGAGACAAGAGACCCAGTACTTC
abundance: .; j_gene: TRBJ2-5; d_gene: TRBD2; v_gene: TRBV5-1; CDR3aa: CASSLVREQETQYF; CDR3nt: TGCGCCAGCAGCTTGGTGCGGGAGCAAGAGACCCAGTACTTC
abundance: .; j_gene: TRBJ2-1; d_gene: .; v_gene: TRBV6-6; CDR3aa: CASSKLDEQFF; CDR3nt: TGTGCCAGCAGTAAACTGGATGAGCAGTTCTTC
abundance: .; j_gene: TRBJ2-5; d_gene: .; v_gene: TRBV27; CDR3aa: CASSSSGTQYF; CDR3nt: TGTGCCAGCAGTTCATCGGGGACCCAGTACTTC
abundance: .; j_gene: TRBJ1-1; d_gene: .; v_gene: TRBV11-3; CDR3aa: CASSLRGGTEAFF; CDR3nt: TGTGCCAGCAGCCTGCGAGGAGGCACTGAAGCTTTCTTT
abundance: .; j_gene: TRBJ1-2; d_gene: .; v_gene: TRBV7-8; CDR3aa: CASSLGTDGYTF; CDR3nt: TGTGCCAGCAGCCTCGGTACTGATGGCTACACCTTC
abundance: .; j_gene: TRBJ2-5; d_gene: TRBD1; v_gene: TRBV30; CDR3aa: CAWSRGRDRRMGETQYF; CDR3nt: TGTGCCTGGAGCAGGGGCCGGGACAGGAGGATGGGAGAGACCCAGTACTTC
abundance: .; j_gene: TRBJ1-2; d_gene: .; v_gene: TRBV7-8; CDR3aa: CASSPDTTYGYTF; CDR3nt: TGTGCCAGCAGCCCGGACACCACCTATGGCTACACCTTC
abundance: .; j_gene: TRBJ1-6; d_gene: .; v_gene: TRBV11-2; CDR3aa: CASSLDSTNSPLHF; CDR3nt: TGTGCCAGCAGCTTAGATTCCACTAATTCACCCCTCCACTTT
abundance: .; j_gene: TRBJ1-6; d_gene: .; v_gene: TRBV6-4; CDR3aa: CASSQGRYNSPLHF; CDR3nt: TGTGCCAGCAGCCAGGGGCGATATAATTCACCCCTCCACTTT
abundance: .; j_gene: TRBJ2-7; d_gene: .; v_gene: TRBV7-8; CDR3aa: CASSFVRESYEQYF; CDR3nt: TGTGCCAGCAGCTTTGTGAGGGAGAGCTACGAGCAGTACTTC
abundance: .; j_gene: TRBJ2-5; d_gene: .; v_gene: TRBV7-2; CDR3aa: CASSLLETQYF; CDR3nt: TGTGCCAGCAGCTTGCTTGAGACCCAGTACTTC
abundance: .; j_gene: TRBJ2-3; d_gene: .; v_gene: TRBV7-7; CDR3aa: CASSSGTSTDTQYF; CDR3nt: TGTGCTAGCAGCTCAGGGACTAGCACAGATACGCAGTATTTT
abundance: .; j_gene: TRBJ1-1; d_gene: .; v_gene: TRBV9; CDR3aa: CASSATYRNTEAFF; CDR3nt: TGTGCCAGCAGCGCCACCTATAGGAACACTGAAGCTTTCTTT
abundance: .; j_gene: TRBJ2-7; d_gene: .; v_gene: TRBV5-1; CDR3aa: CASSLVPGETYEQYF; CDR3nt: TGCGCCAGCAGCTTGGTGCCAGGGGAGACCTACGAGCAGTACTTC
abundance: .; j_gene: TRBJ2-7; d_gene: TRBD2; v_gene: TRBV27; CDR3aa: CASSLGTSGGRGEQYF; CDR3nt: TGTGCCAGCAGCCTAGGGACTAGCGGGGGCCGGGGCGAGCAGTACTTC
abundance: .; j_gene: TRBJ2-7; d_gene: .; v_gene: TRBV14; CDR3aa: CASSLRRSSYEQYF; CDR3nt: TGTGCCAGCAGCCTTCGACGGTCCTCCTACGAGCAGTACTTC
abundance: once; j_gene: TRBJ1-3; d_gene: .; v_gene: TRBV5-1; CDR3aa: CASSLTEPGSSGNTIYF; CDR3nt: TGCGCCAGCAGCTTAACAGAACCCGGGTCCTCTGGAAACACCATATATTTT
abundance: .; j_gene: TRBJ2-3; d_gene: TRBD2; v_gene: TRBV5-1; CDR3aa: CASSTNSGDTQYF; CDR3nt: TGCGCCAGCAGCACAAATAGCGGGGATACGCAGTATTTT
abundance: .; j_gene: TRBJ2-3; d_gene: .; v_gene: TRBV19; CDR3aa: CASSHVKSSGTADTQYF; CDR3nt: TGTGCCAGTAGCCATGTGAAGAGCTCGGGGACGGCAGATACGCAGTATTTT
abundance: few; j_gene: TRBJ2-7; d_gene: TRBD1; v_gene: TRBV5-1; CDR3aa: CASSTRDRSDEQYF; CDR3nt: TGCGCCAGCAGCACCCGGGACAGGTCAGACGAGCAGTACTTC
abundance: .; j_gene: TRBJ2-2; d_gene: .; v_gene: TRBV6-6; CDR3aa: CASSYGQSRELFF; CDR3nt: TGTGCCAGCAGTTACGGACAGTCCAGGGAGCTGTTTTTT
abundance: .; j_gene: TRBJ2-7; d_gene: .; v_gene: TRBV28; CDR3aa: CASIRQGGGAGEQYF; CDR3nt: TGTGCCAGCATCAGGCAGGGTGGGGGCGCGGGGGAGCAGTACTTC
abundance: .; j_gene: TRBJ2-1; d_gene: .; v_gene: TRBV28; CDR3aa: CASSFVGFVNEQFF; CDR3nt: TGTGCCAGCAGTTTTGTCGGGTTCGTCAATGAGCAGTTCTTC
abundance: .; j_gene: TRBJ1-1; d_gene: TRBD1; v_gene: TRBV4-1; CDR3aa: CASSHTIGQAPTEAFF; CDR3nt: TGCGCCAGCAGCCACACCATAGGACAGGCCCCCACTGAAGCTTTCTTT
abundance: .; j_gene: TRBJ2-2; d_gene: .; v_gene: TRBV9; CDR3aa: CASSVGLGELFF; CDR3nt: TGTGCCAGCAGCGTAGGTCTAGGGGAGCTGTTTTTT
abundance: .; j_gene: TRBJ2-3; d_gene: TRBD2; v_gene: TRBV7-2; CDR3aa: CASSRGGATDTQYF; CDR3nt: TGTGCCAGCAGCCGCGGGGGGGCAACAGATACGCAGTATTTT
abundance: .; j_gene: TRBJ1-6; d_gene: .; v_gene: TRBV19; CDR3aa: CASSIDGSSPLHF; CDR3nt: TGTGCCAGTAGTATAGATGGGAGTTCACCCCTCCACTTT